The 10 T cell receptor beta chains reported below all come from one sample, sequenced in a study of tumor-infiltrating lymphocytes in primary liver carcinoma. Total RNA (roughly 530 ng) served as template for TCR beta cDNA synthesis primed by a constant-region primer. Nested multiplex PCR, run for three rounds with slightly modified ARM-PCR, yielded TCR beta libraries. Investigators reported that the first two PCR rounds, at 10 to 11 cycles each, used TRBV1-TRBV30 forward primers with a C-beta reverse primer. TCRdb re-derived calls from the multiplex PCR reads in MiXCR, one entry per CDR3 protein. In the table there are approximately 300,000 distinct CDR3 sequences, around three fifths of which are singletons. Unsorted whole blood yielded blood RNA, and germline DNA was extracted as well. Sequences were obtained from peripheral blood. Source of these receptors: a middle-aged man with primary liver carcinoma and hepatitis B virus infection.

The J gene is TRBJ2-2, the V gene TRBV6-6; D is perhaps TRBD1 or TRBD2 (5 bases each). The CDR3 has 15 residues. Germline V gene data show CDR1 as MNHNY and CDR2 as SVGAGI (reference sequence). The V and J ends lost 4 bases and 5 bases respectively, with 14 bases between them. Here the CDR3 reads CASSSPGRRTGELFF. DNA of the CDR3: TGTGCCAGCAGTTCCCCGGGACGGCGAACCGGGGAGCTGTTTTTT.

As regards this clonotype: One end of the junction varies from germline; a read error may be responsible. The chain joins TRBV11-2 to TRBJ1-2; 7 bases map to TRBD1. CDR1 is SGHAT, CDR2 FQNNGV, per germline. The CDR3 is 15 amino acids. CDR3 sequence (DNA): TGTACCAGCAGCCCCCAGGGGGAGGGCGTTCAAGGCTACACCTTC. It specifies CTSSPQGEGVQGYTF.

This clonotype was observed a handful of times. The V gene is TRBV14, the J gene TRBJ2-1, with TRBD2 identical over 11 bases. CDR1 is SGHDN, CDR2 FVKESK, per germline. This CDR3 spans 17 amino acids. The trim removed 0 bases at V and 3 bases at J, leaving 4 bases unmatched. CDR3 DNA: TGTGCCAGCAGCCAAGAAAGACTAGCGGGAATCTACAATGAGCAGTTCTTC. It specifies CASSQERLAGIYNEQFF.

Here the CDR3 reads CASSSGGQVDTQYF. CDR3 DNA: TGTGCCAGCAGCTCGGGGGGGCAAGTCGATACGCAGTATTTT. The chain couples TRBV11-2 to TRBJ2-3, with 8 bases matching TRBD2. V lost 4 bases and J lost 6; bases outside the gene matches: 6. Germline V gene sequence: CDR1 SGHAT, CDR2 FQNNGV. The CDR3 has 14 amino acids.

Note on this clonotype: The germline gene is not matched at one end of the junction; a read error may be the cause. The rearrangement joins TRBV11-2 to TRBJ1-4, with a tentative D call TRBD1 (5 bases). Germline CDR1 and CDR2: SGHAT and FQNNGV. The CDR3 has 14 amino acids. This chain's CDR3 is CASSLDRVNEKLLF. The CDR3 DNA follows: TGTGCCAGCAGCTTAGACAGGGTTAATGAAAAACTGCTTTTT. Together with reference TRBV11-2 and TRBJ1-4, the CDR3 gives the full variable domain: EAGVAQSPRYKIIEKRQSVAFWCNPISGHATLYWYQQILGQGPKLLIQFQNNGVVDDSQLPKDRFSAERLKGVDSTLKIQPAKLEDSAVYLCASSLDRVNEKLLFGSGTQLSVL.

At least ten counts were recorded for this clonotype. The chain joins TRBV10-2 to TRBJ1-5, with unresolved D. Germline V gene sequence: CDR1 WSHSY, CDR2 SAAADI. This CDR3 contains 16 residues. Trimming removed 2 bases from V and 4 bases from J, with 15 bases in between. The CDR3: CASSELDRGGNQPQHF. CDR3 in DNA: TGCGCCAGCAGTGAGCTCGACCGGGGAGGGAATCAGCCCCAGCATTTT.

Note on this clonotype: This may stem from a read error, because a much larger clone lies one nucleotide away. CDR3 protein: CASSSRTGYNQPEHF. The CDR3, as DNA: TGTGCCAGCAGTTCAAGGACAGGGTACAATCAGCCCGAGCATTTT. V is TRBV12-3 or TRBV12-4 and J is TRBJ1-5; 8 nucleotides match TRBD1. The CDR3 consists of 15 residues.

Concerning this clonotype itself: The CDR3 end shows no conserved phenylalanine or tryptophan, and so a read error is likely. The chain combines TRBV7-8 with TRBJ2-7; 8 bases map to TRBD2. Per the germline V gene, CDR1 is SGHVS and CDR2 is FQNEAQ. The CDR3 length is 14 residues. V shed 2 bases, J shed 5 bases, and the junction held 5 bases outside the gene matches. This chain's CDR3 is CASSLIAGGNEQYL. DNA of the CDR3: TGTGCCAGCAGCTTAATTGCGGGAGGAAACGAGCAGTACTTA.

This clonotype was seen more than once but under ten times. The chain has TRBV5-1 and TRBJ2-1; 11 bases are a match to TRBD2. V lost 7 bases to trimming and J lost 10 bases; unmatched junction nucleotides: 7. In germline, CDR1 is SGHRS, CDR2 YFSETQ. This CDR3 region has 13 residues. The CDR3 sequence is CASFTSGSKEQFF. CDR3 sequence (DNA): TGCGCCAGCTTTACTAGCGGGAGCAAAGAGCAGTTCTTC.

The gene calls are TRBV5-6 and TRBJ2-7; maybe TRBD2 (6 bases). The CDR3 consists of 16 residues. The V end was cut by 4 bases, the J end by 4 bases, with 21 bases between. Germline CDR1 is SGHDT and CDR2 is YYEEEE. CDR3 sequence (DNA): TGTGCCAGCAGCCCCTGGGATAGCGGAACAACTTACGAGCAGTACTTC. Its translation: CASSPWDSGTTYEQYF.